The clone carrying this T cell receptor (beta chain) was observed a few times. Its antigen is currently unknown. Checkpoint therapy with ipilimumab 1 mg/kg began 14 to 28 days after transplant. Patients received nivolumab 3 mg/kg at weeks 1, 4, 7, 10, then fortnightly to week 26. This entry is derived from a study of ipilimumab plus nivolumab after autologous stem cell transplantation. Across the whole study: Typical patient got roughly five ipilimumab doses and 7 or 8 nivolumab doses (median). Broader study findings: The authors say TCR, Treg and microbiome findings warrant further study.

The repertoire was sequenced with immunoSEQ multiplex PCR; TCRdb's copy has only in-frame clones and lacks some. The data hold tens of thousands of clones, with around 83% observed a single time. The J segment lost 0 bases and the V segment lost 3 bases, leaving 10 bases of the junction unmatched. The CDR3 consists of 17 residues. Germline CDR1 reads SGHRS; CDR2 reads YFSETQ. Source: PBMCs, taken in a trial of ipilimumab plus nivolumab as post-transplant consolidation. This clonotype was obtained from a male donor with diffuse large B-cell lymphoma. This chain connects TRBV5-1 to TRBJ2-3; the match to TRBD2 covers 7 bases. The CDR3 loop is CASSSRPSGSSTDTQYF. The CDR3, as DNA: TGCGCCAGCAGCTCTCGCCCTAGCGGATCTAGCACAGATACGCAGTATTTT.